A few counts support the clone carrying this T cell receptor (beta chain). Amplification used 60 Vbeta primers and 13 Jbeta primers. Profiling relied on immunoSEQ multiplex PCR, and the TCRdb table lists in-frame clones only, not all of them. The data contain about 190,000 clones, approximately 80% of them seen just once; the ten biggest clones take up 0.95% to 1.5%. This entry belongs to a study of cytomegalovirus exposure and HLA in healthy donors. The CDR3 is 19 residues long. V was trimmed by 1 base and J by 7 bases, leaving 28 bases between them. Germline-derived CDR1 and CDR2 are LGHNA and YSLEER.

The chain employs TRBV4-3 and TRBJ1-2, with D perhaps TRBD1 (6 bases). This receptor was obtained from a boy between 2 and 10 years old in good health and CMV-seronegative. Sequences were obtained from PBMCs. CDR3: CASSQALAGVGGRGTGYTF. The CDR3 coding sequence is TGCGCCAGCAGCCAAGCGCTCGCCGGTGTAGGGGGTAGGGGAACTGGCTACACCTTC.